This T cell receptor beta chain was retrieved from a study of CD4 T cells in relation to SARS-CoV-2 and coronaviruses. Study context: Shared crossreactive spike epitopes were mapped to their HLA restriction. The study, taken as a whole, reports: Compared with monoreactive clones, crossreactive clones showed significantly weaker SARS-CoV-2 expansion.

Before the COVID-19 pandemic, during about 2010-2018, CD4+ T cells were taken from unexposed donors. In regard to this clone: The antigen remains undetermined.

Naive and memory CD4+ T cell DNA was deep-sequenced without culture. Using immunoSEQ multiplex PCR, the repertoire was profiled, and TCRdb retains in-frame clones only, with some absent. The table shows 60,000 to 85,000 clones, with about 92% occurring only once. Germline CDR1 is KGHDR and CDR2 is SFDVKD. The length of the CDR3 is 15 residues. V shed 3 bases and J 5 bases; nucleotides not matched to a gene: 9. This sequence was found in a human donor in good health. The sequencing sample was made of naive CD4+ T cells from PBMCs. Subset here: naive CD4+ T cells isolated by negative enrichment. The chain combines TRBV24-1 with TRBJ2-7; 7 nucleotides line up with TRBD1. CDR3 residues: CATSDPSTGRHEQYF. CDR3 sequence (DNA): TGTGCCACCAGTGATCCATCGACAGGGCGCCACGAGCAGTACTTC.